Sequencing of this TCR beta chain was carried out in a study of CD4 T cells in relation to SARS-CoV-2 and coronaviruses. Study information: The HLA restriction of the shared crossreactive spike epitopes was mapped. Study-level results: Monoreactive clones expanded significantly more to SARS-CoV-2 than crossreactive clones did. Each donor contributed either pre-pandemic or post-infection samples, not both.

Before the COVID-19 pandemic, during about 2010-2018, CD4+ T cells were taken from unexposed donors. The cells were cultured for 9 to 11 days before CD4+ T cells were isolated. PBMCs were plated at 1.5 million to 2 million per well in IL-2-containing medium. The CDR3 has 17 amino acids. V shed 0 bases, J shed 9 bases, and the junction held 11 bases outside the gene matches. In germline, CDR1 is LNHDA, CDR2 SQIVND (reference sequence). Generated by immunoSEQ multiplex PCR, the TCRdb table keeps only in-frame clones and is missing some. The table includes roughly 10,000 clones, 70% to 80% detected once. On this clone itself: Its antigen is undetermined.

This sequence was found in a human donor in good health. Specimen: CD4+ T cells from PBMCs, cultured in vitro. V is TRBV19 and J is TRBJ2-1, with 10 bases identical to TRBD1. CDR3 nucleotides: TGTGCCAGTAGTATAGAGGAGGGGGACAGGGGAAAGGCTGAGCAGTTCTTC. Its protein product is CASSIEEGDRGKAEQFF.